This TCR beta chain came from a study of tumor-infiltrating lymphocytes in localized non-small cell lung cancer. The wider study: Some samples were collected after neoadjuvant chemotherapy; smokers, never-smokers and several histologies were included. Overall study results and limits: TCRbeta sequencing showed higher T cell infiltration in tumors than uninvolved lung. Technical variation could not be separated from intratumor heterogeneity here. Recurrence-free survival showed no association with tumor T-cell fraction.

V lost 4 bases, J lost 0 bases, and 4 bases stayed unmatched. The CDR3 contains 16 residues. Germline assignment: CDR1 MGHRA and CDR2 YSYEKL. This clone was picked up a small number of times. The antigen is not known. The table came from immunoSEQ multiplex PCR; TCRdb's copy has only in-frame clones and leaves some out. Of about 14,000 clones listed, about 70% are singletons. This TCR was sampled from a human donor with non-small cell lung cancer. The sample comprised lung tumor tissue. The gene calls are TRBV4-1 and TRBJ2-3, with 10 bases identical to TRBD1. CDR3 protein: CASSPGQGPSTDTQYF. In DNA, the CDR3 is TGCGCCAGCAGCCCGGGACAGGGGCCCAGCACAGATACGCAGTATTTT.